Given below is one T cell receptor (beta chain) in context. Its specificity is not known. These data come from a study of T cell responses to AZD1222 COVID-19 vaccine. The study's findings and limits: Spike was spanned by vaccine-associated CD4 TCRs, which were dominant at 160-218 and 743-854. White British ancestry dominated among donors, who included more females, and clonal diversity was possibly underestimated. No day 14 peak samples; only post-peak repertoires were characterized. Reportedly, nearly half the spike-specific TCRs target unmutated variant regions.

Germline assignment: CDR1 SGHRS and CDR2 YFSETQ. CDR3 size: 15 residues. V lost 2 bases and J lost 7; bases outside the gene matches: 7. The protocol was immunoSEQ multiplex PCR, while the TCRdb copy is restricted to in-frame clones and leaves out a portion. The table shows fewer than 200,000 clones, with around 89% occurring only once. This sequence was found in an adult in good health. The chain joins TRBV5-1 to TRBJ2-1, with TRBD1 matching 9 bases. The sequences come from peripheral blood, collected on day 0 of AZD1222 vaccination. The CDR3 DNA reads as TGCGCCAGCAGCTTTGGGAGGACAGGGGAAAATGAGCAGTTCTTC. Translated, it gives CASSFGRTGENEQFF.